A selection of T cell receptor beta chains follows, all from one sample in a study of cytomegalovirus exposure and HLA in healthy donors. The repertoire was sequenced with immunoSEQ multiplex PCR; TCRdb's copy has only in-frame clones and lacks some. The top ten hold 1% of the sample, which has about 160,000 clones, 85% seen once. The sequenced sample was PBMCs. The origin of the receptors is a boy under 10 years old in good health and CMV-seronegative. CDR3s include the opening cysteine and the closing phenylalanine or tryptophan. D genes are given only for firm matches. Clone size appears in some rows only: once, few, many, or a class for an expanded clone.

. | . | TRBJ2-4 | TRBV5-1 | TGCGCCAGCAGCGAACCCGGGGAAGACATTCAGTACTTC | CASSEPGEDIQYF
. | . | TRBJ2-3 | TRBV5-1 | TGCGCCAGCAACACGGACACTGTCACAGATACGCAGTATTTT | CASNTDTVTDTQYF
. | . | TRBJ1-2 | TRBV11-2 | TGTGCCAGCACCTCAATACAGGAGATTTCTAACTATGGCTACACCTTC | CASTSIQEISNYGYTF
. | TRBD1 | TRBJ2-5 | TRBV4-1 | TGCGCCAGCAGCCAAGGTCCGGACAGGGGCCCGGGGGAGACCCAGTACTTC | CASSQGPDRGPGETQYF
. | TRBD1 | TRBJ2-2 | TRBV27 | TGTGCCAGCAGTTTGGCGGCAGGGGGATACACCGGGGAGCTGTTTTTT | CASSLAAGGYTGELFF
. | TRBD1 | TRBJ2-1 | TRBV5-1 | TGCGCCAGCAGCCCTGGGGACAGCGGATTGGAGCAGTTCTTC | CASSPGDSGLEQFF
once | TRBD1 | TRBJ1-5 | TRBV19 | TGTGCCAGTAGGAGTGGACAGGGCGGCCAGCCCCAGCATTTT | CASRSGQGGQPQHF
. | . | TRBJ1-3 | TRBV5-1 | TGCGCCAGCAGCCTGGGACCGAGGGTCTCTGGAAACACCATATATTTT | CASSLGPRVSGNTIYF
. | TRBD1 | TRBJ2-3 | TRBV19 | TGTGCCAGTAGTATGTGGGGACAGGGGTCAGATACGCAGTATTTT | CASSMWGQGSDTQYF
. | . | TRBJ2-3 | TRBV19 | TGTGCCAGTAGTATAGTGGGGGGAGCAGATACGCAGTATTTT | CASSIVGGADTQYF
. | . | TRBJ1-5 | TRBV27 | TGTGCCAGCAGGGATCCTAGGTACAATCAGCCCCAGCATTTT | CASRDPRYNQPQHF
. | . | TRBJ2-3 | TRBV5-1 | TGCGCCAGCAGCTTGAGACTGAGCACAGATACGCAGTATTTT | CASSLRLSTDTQYF
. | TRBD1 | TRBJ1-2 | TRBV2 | TGTGCCACCGGGGACAGGACATTTGATTATGGCTACACCTTC | CATGDRTFDYGYTF
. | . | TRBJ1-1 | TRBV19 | TGTGCCAGTAAGGGAGTCAACACTGAAGCTTTCTTT | CASKGVNTEAFF
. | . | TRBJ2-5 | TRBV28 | TGTGCCAGCATTCGGGACACCTCGTACCAAGAGACCCAGTACTTC | CASIRDTSYQETQYF
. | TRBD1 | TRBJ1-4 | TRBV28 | TGTGCCAGCAGTTTAACAGGGGAGAAAGACGAAAAACTGTTTTTT | CASSLTGEKDEKLFF
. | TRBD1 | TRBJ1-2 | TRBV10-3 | TGTGCCATCAGTGAACGGGACAGGGTTAACTATGGCTACACCTTC | CAISERDRVNYGYTF
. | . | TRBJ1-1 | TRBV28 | TGTGCCAGCACCCAGGGGTGGACGAACACTGAAGCTTTCTTT | CASTQGWTNTEAFF
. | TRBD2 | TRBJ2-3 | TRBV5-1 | TGCGCCAGCAGCTTGGCTGGCCGTTTCGAGCGGGGGGGCACCACAGATACGCAGTATTTT | CASSLAGRFERGGTTDTQYF
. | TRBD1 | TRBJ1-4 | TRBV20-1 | TGCAGTGCTTCACAGGGGGGGGGACTGTTTTTT | CSASQGGGLFF
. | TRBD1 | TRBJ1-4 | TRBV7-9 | TGTGCCAGCAGCGACCTCGGGACAGGGGGGCATAATGAAAAACTGTTTTTT | CASSDLGTGGHNEKLFF
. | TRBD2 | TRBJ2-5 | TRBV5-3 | TGTGCCAGAAGCCCCCGGCTTGGTAGCGGGAGGGCCGGGGAGACCCAGTACTTC | CARSPRLGSGRAGETQYF
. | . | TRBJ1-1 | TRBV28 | TGTGCCAGCAGTTTGCACATCCAGGACACTGAAGCTTTCTTT | CASSLHIQDTEAFF
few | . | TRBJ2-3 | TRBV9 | TGTGCCAGCAGCGCCTTTTCTAGCACAGATACGCAGTATTTT | CASSAFSSTDTQYF
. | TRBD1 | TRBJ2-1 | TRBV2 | TGTGCCAGCAGTGAGCTACAGGGGGGGTTCTTC | CASSELQGGFF
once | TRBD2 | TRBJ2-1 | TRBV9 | TGTGCCAGCAGCGTAGAGGGAGGGTGGAATGAGCAGTTCTTC | CASSVEGGWNEQFF
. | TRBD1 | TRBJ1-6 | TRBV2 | TGTGCCAGCCAATCGGACAGGGGGTCTGGTAATTCACCCCTCCACTTT | CASQSDRGSGNSPLHF
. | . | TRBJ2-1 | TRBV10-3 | TGTGCCATCCCCGGTGCCAATGAGCAGTTCTTC | CAIPGANEQFF
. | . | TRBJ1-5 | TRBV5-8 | TGTGCCAGCAGCCTACAGGGAGGGTCAAATCAGCCCCAGCATTTT | CASSLQGGSNQPQHF
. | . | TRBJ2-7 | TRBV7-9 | TGTGCCAGCAGCCCACCTAGCCCCCGGGGAGAGCAGTACTTC | CASSPPSPRGEQYF
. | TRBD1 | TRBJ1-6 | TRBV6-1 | TGTGCCACCCGGGACAGGTACTATAATTCACCCCTCCACTTT | CATRDRYYNSPLHF
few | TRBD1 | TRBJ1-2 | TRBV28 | TGTGCCAGCAGTCTCCTGGGACAGCATCTCTATGGCTACACCTTC | CASSLLGQHLYGYTF
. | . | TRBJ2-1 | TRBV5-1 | TGCGCCAGCAGCTTGAGAAATGAGCTTGATGAGCAGTTCTTC | CASSLRNELDEQFF
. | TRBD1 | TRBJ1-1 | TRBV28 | TGTGCCAGCAGTTTGAACAGGGGGGTGGCTTTCTTT | CASSLNRGVAFF
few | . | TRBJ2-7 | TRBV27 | TGTGCCAGCAGACCATCGGGGATTCCCCCTTACGAGCAGTACTTC | CASRPSGIPPYEQYF
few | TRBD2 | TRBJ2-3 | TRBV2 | TGTGCCAGCAGTGATACTAGCGGGAGTTCGCAGTATTTT | CASSDTSGSSQYF
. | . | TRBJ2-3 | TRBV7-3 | TGTGCCAGCAGCCCGCAAAGCAGGGGCAGCGGCCCAGATACGCAGTATTTT | CASSPQSRGSGPDTQYF
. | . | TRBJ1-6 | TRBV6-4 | TGTGCCAGCAGCGCTGGGGGGTCGGAATCACCCCTCCACTTT | CASSAGGSESPLHF
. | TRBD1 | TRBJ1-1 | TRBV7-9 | TGTGCCAGCAGACCCGGGACAGGGAGCACTGAAGCTTTCTTT | CASRPGTGSTEAFF
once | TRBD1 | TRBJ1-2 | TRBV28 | TGTGCCAGCAGTTTGTTCGGGACAGGGGAAGGCTACACCTTC | CASSLFGTGEGYTF
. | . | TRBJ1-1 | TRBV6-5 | TGTGCCAGCAGTTACTCAAGGGGTTCCCTTGAAGCTTTCTTT | CASSYSRGSLEAFF
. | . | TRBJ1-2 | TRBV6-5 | TGTGCCAGCAGTCCCCTACCGGGCTATGGCTACACCTTC | CASSPLPGYGYTF
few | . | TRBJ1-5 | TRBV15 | TGTGCCACCAGCCCCCGGGAACAGCCCCAGCATTTT | CATSPREQPQHF
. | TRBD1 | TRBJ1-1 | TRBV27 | TGTGCCAGCAGTTTAACCTGGCGACAGGGGATGAACACTGAAGCTTTCTTT | CASSLTWRQGMNTEAFF
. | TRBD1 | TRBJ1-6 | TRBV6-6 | TGTGCCAGCAGTCAGGGACAGGAATTATCACCCCTCCACTTT | CASSQGQELSPLHF
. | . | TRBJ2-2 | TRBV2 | TGTGCCAGCCATGGGGGCAGGTTGAACACCGGGGAGCTGTTTTTT | CASHGGRLNTGELFF
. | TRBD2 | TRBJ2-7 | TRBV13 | TGTGCCAGCAGGGAAGCGGGAGAAGGGTACGAGCAGTACTTC | CASREAGEGYEQYF
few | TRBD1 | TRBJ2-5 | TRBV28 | TGTGCCAGCACTGGGACAGGACCAGAGACCCAGTACTTC | CASTGTGPETQYF